The present TCR beta chain was sequenced within a study of blood T cell repertoires in COVID-19. Whole-study context: The origin of the acute and convalescent COVID-19 samples was the United States, Italy and Spain. PBMCs, B-cell-depleted T cells, or T cells were the source of the cDNA or gDNA that made up the material.

Original processing methods: Reference gene primer amplification gave nucleated cell count estimates. Using immunoSEQ multiplex PCR, the repertoire was profiled, and TCRdb retains in-frame clones only, with some absent. D and trimming come from the DNA, and the V and J calls and clone size come from that table. The sample lists tens of thousands of clones, 85% to 90% seen once, with more than 4.5% in the top ten. The V gene end was trimmed by 4 bases and the J gene end by 4 bases; junction bases not matched to a gene: 12. The CDR3 contains 16 residues. Germline CDR1 is SGHTA and CDR2 is FQGNSA. The V gene is TRBV7-2, the J gene TRBJ2-7; 8 nucleotides match TRBD1. The clonotype was recovered from a woman aged 80 or over with acute or convalescent COVID-19. The sample was peripheral blood. The DNA of the CDR3 is TGTGCCAGCAGCTACACCGGGACTCACAGGGGGTACGAGCAGTACTTC. It is translated as CASSYTGTHRGYEQYF. Together with reference TRBV7-2 and TRBJ2-7, the CDR3 gives the full variable domain: GAGVSQSPSNKVTEKGKDVELRCDPISGHTALYWYRQSLGQGLEFLIYFQGNSAPDKSGLPSDRFSAERTGGSVSTLTIQRTQQEDSAVYLCASSYTGTHRGYEQYFGPGTRLTVT.